Following are 32 T cell receptor beta chains from one sample sequenced in a study of OX40 agonist ivuxolimab in advanced cancers. Sequenced by immunoSEQ multiplex PCR; TCRdb stores in-frame clones only, minus some. The table has around 60,000 clones, approximately 81% seen once. Specimen: CD4+ or CD8+ T cells sorted from blood, collected in a trial of the OX40 agonist ivuxolimab. These receptors were obtained from an adult with an advanced solid tumor such as melanoma, head and neck, liver or kidney cancer.

J is TRBJ2-5 and V is TRBV19, with 11 bases fitting TRBD2. The germline V gene encodes CDR1 LNHDA and CDR2 SQIVND (reference sequence). This CDR3 has 17 amino acids. J lost 3 bases, V lost 7 bases, and 13 bases had no gene match. As DNA, the CDR3 is TGTGCCAGTACCTATATATCGGGACTAGCGGAGGAAGAGACCCAGTACTTC. It yields the protein CASTYISGLAEEETQYF. Combining the CDR3 with reference TRBV19 and TRBJ2-5 gives the whole variable domain DGGITQSPKYLFRKEGQNVTLSCEQNLNHDAMYWYRQDPGQGLRLIYYSQIVNDFQKGDIAEGYSVSREKKESFPLTVTSAQKNPTAFYLCASTYISGLAEEETQYFGPGTRLLVL.

The chain couples TRBV5-8 to TRBJ2-7, with D perhaps TRBD1 (5 bases). Germline assignment: CDR1 SGHTS and CDR2 YDEGEE. The CDR3 runs to 15 residues. Trimming cost V 0 bases and J 2 bases, with 12 bases left between them. The CDR3 nucleotides are TGTGCCAGCAGCTTGGGCCCTACAGGAGCCTACGAGCAGTACGTC. Translation: CASSLGPTGAYEQYV.

The chain couples TRBV30 to TRBJ1-4; D is unresolved. CDR1 is GTSNPN, CDR2 SVGIG, per germline (reference sequence). The V gene lost 1 base and the J gene lost 4 bases, with 7 bases spanning the gap. CDR3 length: 13 amino acids. DNA for the CDR3: TGTGCCTGGAGTGCGGTTTATAATGAAAAACTGTTTTTT. This codes for CAWSAVYNEKLFF.

This chain connects TRBV29-1 to TRBJ2-1; 7 bases match TRBD1. The CDR3 is 13 amino acids. Unmatched junction bases numbered 9, after V lost 6 bases and J lost 7 bases. CDR1 and CDR2 (germline): SQVTM, ANQGSEA. The CDR3 protein is CSVNTGTVNEQFF. The DNA of the CDR3 is TGCAGCGTCAACACCGGGACAGTGAATGAGCAGTTCTTC.

This chain connects TRBV7-2 to TRBJ2-3; TRBD1 is a possible D gene (7 bases). The CDR3 has 15 residues. V shed 2 bases and J shed 5 bases, with 14 bases lying between them. Germline V gives CDR1 SGHTA, CDR2 FQGNSA. CDR3 loop: CASSLRAGGRDTQYF. CDR3 DNA: TGTGCCAGCAGCTTAAGAGCAGGGGGGAGAGATACGCAGTATTTT. Looking up the rest from reference TRBV7-2 and TRBJ2-3 gives the full variable domain: GAGVSQSPSNKVTEKGKDVELRCDPISGHTALYWYRQSLGQGLEFLIYFQGNSAPDKSGLPSDRFSAERTGGSVSTLTIQRTQQEDSAVYLCASSLRAGGRDTQYFGPGTRLTVL.

The chain carries TRBV30 and TRBJ1-1; D unclear. CDR3 length equals 11 residues. V shed 7 bases and J shed 4 bases, with 10 bases lying between them. The germline V gene has CDR1 GTSNPN and CDR2 SVGIG (reference sequence). In nucleotides, the CDR3 is TGTGCCTCGTCCCGCGGCACTGAAGCTTTCTTT. Amino acid sequence: CASSRGTEAFF.

The gene calls are TRBV18 and TRBJ2-1, with 13 bases lining up with TRBD2. CDR3 size: 16 residues. The V segment lost 1 base and the J segment 5 bases; nucleotides outside the gene matches: 2. In germline, CDR1 is KGHSH, CDR2 LQKENI. DNA for the CDR3: TGTGCCAGCTCACCACTACTAGCGGGAGGGGACAATGAGCAGTTCTTC. This gives the protein CASSPLLAGGDNEQFF.

This chain links TRBV5-1 with TRBJ2-7; no firm D call. This CDR3 region has 10 residues. Germline CDR1 and CDR2: SGHRS and YFSETQ. The ends were cut back, 5 bases at V and 4 bases at J, with 4 bases in the middle. CDR3 in amino acids: CASRRYEQYV. CDR3 nucleotides: TGCGCCAGCAGACGGTACGAGCAGTACGTC.

This chain links TRBV29-1 with TRBJ2-1; D may be TRBD1 or TRBD2 (6 bases each). V was cut by 1 base and J by 0 bases, with 16 bases left in between. The CDR3 spans 17 residues. Per germline, CDR1 SQVTM and CDR2 ANQGSEA. In DNA, the CDR3 is TGCAGCGTTGAAGGGGTGGAGGGGGGCGGCTCCTACAATGAGCAGTTCTTC. Translating gives CSVEGVEGGGSYNEQFF.

This sequence joins TRBV5-1 and TRBJ2-3, with unresolved D. CDR3 length: 12 residues. Trimming shortened V by 0 bases and J by 3 bases, and 2 bases separated the two germline ends. The germline CDR1 and CDR2 sequences are SGHRS and YFSETQ. DNA of the CDR3: TGCGCCAGCAGCTTGGAAACAGATACGCAGTATTTT. Protein product: CASSLETDTQYF. Drawing the rest from reference TRBV5-1 and TRBJ2-3, the complete variable domain is KAGVTQTPRYLIKTRGQQVTLSCSPISGHRSVSWYQQTPGQGLQFLFEYFSETQRNKGNFPGRFSGRQFSNSRSEMNVSTLELGDSALYLCASSLETDTQYFGPGTRLTVL.

The rearrangement joins TRBV7-2 to TRBJ2-7, with D perhaps assigned TRBD1 or TRBD2 (5 bases each). Trimming cost V 5 bases and J 2 bases, with 16 bases left between them. The germline V gene has CDR1 SGHTA and CDR2 FQGNSA. The CDR3 is 15 residues long. Here the CDR3 reads CASSPWGGPTYEQYF. The CDR3 nucleotides are TGTGCCAGCAGCCCATGGGGCGGGCCCACCTACGAGCAGTACTTC.

This chain links TRBV7-9 with TRBJ2-7; 9 positions match TRBD1. This CDR3 is built from 14 residues. In germline, CDR1 is SEHNR, CDR2 FQNEAQ (reference sequence). Unmatched junction bases numbered 7, after V lost 4 bases and J lost 6 bases. The CDR3 reads CASSSTGGATEQYF. DNA of the CDR3: TGTGCCAGCAGCTCTACAGGGGGCGCGACCGAGCAGTACTTC. The variable domain in full, with the rest retrieved from reference TRBV7-9 and TRBJ2-7, is DTGVSQNPRHKITKRGQNVTFRCDPISEHNRLYWYRQTLGQGPEFLTYFQNEAQLEKSRLLSDRFSAERPKGSFSTLEIQRTEQGDSAMYLCASSSTGGATEQYFGPGTRLTVT.

The chain carries TRBV6-6 and TRBJ2-7; D is ambiguous. Trimming left V 6 bases short and J 5 bases short, with 20 bases between. The CDR3 is 15 residues long. The germline V gene encodes CDR1 MNHNY and CDR2 SVGAGI (reference sequence). The CDR3 nucleotides are TGTGCCAGCAGCCACCGGGCCAGCGAAAGGGACGAGCAGTACTTC. It translates to CASSHRASERDEQYF.

This clone was counted between two and nine times. The J gene is TRBJ1-3, the V gene TRBV4-3; D ambiguous. V was shortened by 0 bases and J by 1 base, with 10 bases between the two germline ends. This CDR3 is built from 16 residues. CDR1 and CDR2 (germline): LGHNA, YSLEER. DNA for the CDR3: TGCGCCAGCAGCCAAGATGTATCGGGATCTGGAAACACCATATATTTT. Translation: CASSQDVSGSGNTIYF.

This sequence joins TRBV11-3 and TRBJ2-5; a possible D gene is TRBD1 (5 bases). The end of the DNA aligns better with TRBJ2-7, so the J call may be wrong. CDR1 is SGHNT and CDR2 is YENEEA in the germline V gene. The CDR3 totals 14 residues. CDR3 region: CASSSHRSSYEQYF. The CDR3 nucleotides read TGTGCCAGCAGCTCCCACAGGAGCTCCTACGAGCAGTACTTC.

The chain uses TRBV4-3 and TRBJ2-5; 9 nucleotides match TRBD1. TRBJ2-7 matches the DNA end more closely, so the J call is doubtful. CDR1 is LGHNA and CDR2 is YSLEER in the germline V gene. This CDR3 has 15 residues. The CDR3, as DNA: TGCGCCAGCAGCCAGACGGGACAGGGTTACGACGAGCAGTACTTC. Translated, it gives CASSQTGQGYDEQYF.

The chain couples TRBV7-2 to TRBJ2-3; the D gene is possibly TRBD2 (5 bases). The ends were cut back, 0 bases at V and 4 bases at J, with 8 bases in the middle. The germline V gene encodes CDR1 SGHTA and CDR2 FQGNSA. The CDR3 totals 14 residues. CDR3 DNA sequence: TGTGCCAGCAGCTTAGCGGGAGCCTCAGATACGCAGTATTTT. Its translation is CASSLAGASDTQYF. Complete variable domain (other parts from reference TRBV7-2 and TRBJ2-3): GAGVSQSPSNKVTEKGKDVELRCDPISGHTALYWYRQSLGQGLEFLIYFQGNSAPDKSGLPSDRFSAERTGGSVSTLTIQRTQQEDSAVYLCASSLAGASDTQYFGPGTRLTVL.

Here the CDR3 reads CASSFLAGETYEQYF. CDR3 DNA sequence: TGCGCCAGCAGCTTCCTAGCGGGAGAAACCTACGAGCAGTACTTC. The chain uses TRBV5-1 and TRBJ2-7; 10 positions match TRBD2. The CDR3 is made up of 15 amino acids. V trimming: 2 bases; J trimming: 2 bases; junction bases outside the gene matches: 4. Germline-derived CDR1 and CDR2 are SGHRS and YFSETQ.

V gene TRBV9 combines with J gene TRBJ2-3; D possibly corresponds to TRBD1 (5 bases). In germline, CDR1 is SGDLS, CDR2 YYNGEE. V was pared by 1 base and J by 0 bases, with 9 bases between. The CDR3 length is 15 residues. The CDR3 here is CASSVSAGSTDTQYF. CDR3 DNA sequence: TGTGCCAGCAGCGTATCAGCAGGGAGCACAGATACGCAGTATTTT.

This rearrangement joins TRBV6-1 to TRBJ2-2; 7 bases are a match to TRBD1. The CDR3 consists of 15 residues. The V gene's germline CDR1 is MNHNS and CDR2 SASEGT. The junction had 6 bases not matched to a gene; V was cut back by 2 bases and J by 6 bases. The CDR3 region has the DNA TGTGCCAGCAGTGAACAGCCGACAGGGTCCGGGGAGCTGTTTTTT. This sequence encodes CASSEQPTGSGELFF.

V gene TRBV5-1 combines with J gene TRBJ2-3, with a weak D call TRBD1 (6 bases). In germline, CDR1 is SGHRS, CDR2 YFSETQ. The CDR3 covers 13 residues. V gave up 4 bases and J gave up 6 bases, with 12 bases separating them. The CDR3 DNA is TGCGCCAGCAGCACCATAACAGGGGATACGCAGTATTTT. This gives the protein CASSTITGDTQYF.

This sequence joins TRBV5-1 and TRBJ1-1; D call uncertain. The ends were cut back, 1 base at V and 1 base at J, with 8 bases in the middle. Per the germline V gene, CDR1 is SGHRS and CDR2 is YFSETQ. CDR3 length: 14 amino acids. The CDR3 reads CASSLLESNTEAFF. DNA for the CDR3: TGCGCCAGCAGCTTGTTAGAGTCGAACACTGAAGCTTTCTTT.

The J gene is TRBJ2-2, the V gene TRBV6-6; D not resolved. Germline V gene sequence: CDR1 MNHNY, CDR2 SVGAGI (reference sequence). Trimming removed 0 bases from V and 2 bases from J, with 7 bases in between. This CDR3 spans 15 amino acids. Here the CDR3 reads CASSYSAVNTGELFF. The DNA for the CDR3 is TGTGCCAGCAGTTACTCGGCCGTAAACACCGGGGAGCTGTTTTTT.

About this clone: Other DNA sequences in the sample encode the same CDR3. The V call is TRBV6-1, the J call TRBJ1-2; D is uncertain. Germline V gene lookup returns CDR1 MNHNS and CDR2 SASEGT. There are 13 residues in the CDR3. V shed 2 bases and J shed 1 base, with 5 bases lying between them. CDR3 residues: CASSESGNYGYTF. CDR3 in DNA: TGTGCCAGCAGTGAAAGCGGTAACTATGGCTACACCTTC.

This sequence joins TRBV9 and TRBJ2-1, with D tentatively TRBD2 (6 bases). The V and J ends lost 0 bases and 0 bases respectively, with 13 bases between them. The germline CDR1 and CDR2 sequences are SGDLS and YYNGEE. The CDR3 runs to 17 residues. The CDR3 loop is CASSVAGDIFSYNEQFF. CDR3 sequence (DNA): TGTGCCAGCAGCGTAGCGGGGGATATATTCTCCTACAATGAGCAGTTCTTC. Based on the CDR3 plus reference TRBV9 and TRBJ2-1, the full variable domain is DSGVTQTPKHLITATGQRVTLRCSPRSGDLSVYWYQQSLDQGLQFLIQYYNGEERAKGNILERFSAQQFPDLHSELNLSSLELGDSALYFCASSVAGDIFSYNEQFFGPGTRLTVL.

This clone was counted a single time. The rearrangement links TRBV11-2 to TRBJ2-7, with unresolved D. The CDR3 consists of 16 residues. Trimming left V 0 bases short and J 0 bases short, with 12 bases between. From germline, CDR1 is SGHAT and CDR2 FQNNGV. Written as DNA, the CDR3 is TGTGCCAGCAGCTTAGATTTCTTCTTAAGCTCCTACGAGCAGTACGTC. Protein sequence: CASSLDFFLSSYEQYV.

The table lists this clone with a count of one. The gene calls are TRBV11-3 and TRBJ1-1, with D maybe TRBD1 (5 bases). The CDR3 has 14 residues. Deletions cut 2 bases from V and 7 bases from J, with 14 bases between. Per germline, CDR1 SGHNT and CDR2 YENEEA. CDR3 protein: CASSLTGRSYEAFF. CDR3 sequence (DNA): TGTGCCAGCAGCTTAACAGGCAGGAGTTATGAAGCTTTCTTT. The full variable domain, in which reference TRBV11-3 and TRBJ1-1 provide the parts outside the CDR3, is EAGVVQSPRYKIIEKKQPVAFWCNPISGHNTLYWYLQNLGQGPELLIRYENEEAVDDSQLPKDRFSAERLKGVDSTLKIQPAELGDSAVYLCASSLTGRSYEAFFGQGTRLTVV.

The chain carries TRBV15 and TRBJ1-2; D possibly corresponds to TRBD1 (6 bases). Between the trimmed V and J ends, which lost 0 bases and 9 bases, there was a span of 14 bases. This CDR3 spans 14 amino acids. Germline CDR1 reads LNHNV; CDR2 reads YYDKDF (reference sequence). CDR3 coding DNA: TGTGCCACCAGCAGAGATATAACAGGGCGTCGCTACACCTTC. Protein product: CATSRDITGRRYTF.

The gene calls are TRBV7-2 and TRBJ2-4; tentative D call: TRBD2 (6 bases). The CDR3 has 16 residues. Germline CDR1 reads SGHTA; CDR2 reads FQGNSA. Trimming stripped 5 bases from V and 4 bases from J, with 18 bases between. CDR3 residues: CASSPSGGVGKNIQYF. The CDR3 coding sequence is TGTGCCAGCAGCCCTTCCGGGGGAGTGGGTAAAAACATTCAGTACTTC.

The chain recombines TRBV29-1 with TRBJ1-2; D not certain. Per germline, CDR1 SQVTM and CDR2 ANQGSEA. V was cut by 3 bases and J by 4 bases, with 15 bases left in between. The CDR3 covers 14 residues. CDR3 nucleotides: TGCAGCGTTGAGTCCGGCAGCGGCCCCTATGGCTACACCTTC. Translation gives CSVESGSGPYGYTF.

This clone was counted at least ten times. CDR3 sequence (DNA): TGTGCCAGCAGCCGAACCGGTCAGCCCCAGCATTTT. This codes for CASSRTGQPQHF. This chain connects TRBV7-9 to TRBJ1-5, with D unclear. Germline V lookup: CDR1 SEHNR, CDR2 FQNEAQ (reference sequence). The V gene lost 5 bases and the J gene lost 6 bases, with 8 bases spanning the gap. The CDR3 loop spans 12 amino acids.

This chain joins TRBV9 and TRBJ1-1; D is unclear. The CDR3 is 14 amino acids. The V gene's germline CDR1 is SGDLS and CDR2 YYNGEE. Trimming stripped 6 bases from V and 0 bases from J, with 12 bases between. The chain's CDR3 is CASTKDVMNTEAFF. The CDR3 DNA reads TGTGCCAGCACCAAGGACGTGATGAACACTGAAGCTTTCTTT.